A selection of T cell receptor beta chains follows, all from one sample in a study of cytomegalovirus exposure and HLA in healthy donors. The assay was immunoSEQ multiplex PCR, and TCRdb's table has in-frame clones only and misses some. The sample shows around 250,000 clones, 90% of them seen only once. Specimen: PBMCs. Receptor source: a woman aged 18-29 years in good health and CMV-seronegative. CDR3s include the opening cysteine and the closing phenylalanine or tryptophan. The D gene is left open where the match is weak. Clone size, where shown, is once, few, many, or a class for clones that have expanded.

CDR3: CASTTGFSSGQPQHF
DNA: TGTGCCAGCACCACAGGTTTCTCTTCTGGGCAGCCCCAGCATTTT
J: TRBJ1-5
V: TRBV5-6
D: -
size: -

CDR3: CASSRGQGQNSPLHF
DNA: TGTGCCAGCAGCCGGGGACAGGGGCAGAATTCACCCCTCCACTTT
J: TRBJ1-6
V: TRBV7-2
D: TRBD1
size: -

CDR3: CASSKQGDRGDTQYF
DNA: TGTGCCAGCAGTAAACAGGGTGATAGGGGAGATACGCAGTATTTT
J: TRBJ2-3
V: TRBV6-5
D: -
size: once

CDR3: CASRPSEKLFF
DNA: TGTGCCAGCAGGCCTAGTGAAAAACTGTTTTTT
J: TRBJ1-4
V: TRBV2
D: -
size: once

CDR3: CASSETGTAKSYEQYF
DNA: TGTGCCAGCAGTGAGACCGGGACAGCGAAGTCCTACGAGCAGTACTTC
J: TRBJ2-7
V: TRBV25-1
D: TRBD1
size: -

CDR3: CASSPYVGSGNTEAFF
DNA: TGTGCCAGCTCACCCTATGTCGGATCGGGAAACACTGAAGCTTTCTTT
J: TRBJ1-1
V: TRBV18
D: -
size: -

CDR3: CASRGSTGSGAEAFF
DNA: TGTGCCAGCAGGGGTTCGACAGGGTCCGGAGCTGAAGCTTTCTTT
J: TRBJ1-1
V: TRBV28
D: TRBD1
size: -

CDR3: CASSLDRLVEGTEAFF
DNA: TGCGCCAGCAGCTTGGATCGGCTTGTCGAGGGCACTGAAGCTTTCTTT
J: TRBJ1-1
V: TRBV5-1
D: -
size: once

CDR3: CASSLLADTQYF
DNA: TGCGCCAGCAGCTTACTGGCAGATACGCAGTATTTT
J: TRBJ2-3
V: TRBV5-1
D: -
size: -

CDR3: CSAISQETQYF
DNA: TGCAGTGCTATCTCCCAAGAGACCCAGTACTTC
J: TRBJ2-5
V: TRBV20-1
D: -
size: -

CDR3: CASNPTGTEVGKLFF
DNA: TGTGCCAGCAACCCGACAGGGACCGAAGTTGGAAAACTGTTTTTT
J: TRBJ1-4
V: TRBV6-6
D: TRBD1
size: -

CDR3: CASSLNAGGTEAFF
DNA: TGTGCCAGCAGCTTAAACGCCGGGGGGACTGAAGCTTTCTTT
J: TRBJ1-1
V: TRBV7-9
D: -
size: -

CDR3: CASTEGGQGRRKLFF
DNA: TGTGCCAGCACTGAAGGGGGACAGGGGAGGAGAAAACTGTTTTTT
J: TRBJ1-4
V: TRBV28
D: TRBD1
size: -

CDR3: CASSLSAGSEDEKLFF
DNA: TGTGCCAGCAGTTTATCGGCGGGTTCAGAAGATGAAAAACTGTTTTTT
J: TRBJ1-4
V: TRBV27
D: -
size: -

CDR3: CASSPPPGAVNQPQHF
DNA: TGTGCCAGCTCACCACCGCCAGGGGCGGTCAATCAGCCCCAGCATTTT
J: TRBJ1-5
V: TRBV18
D: -
size: -

CDR3: CASSETRTGSKTQYF
DNA: TGCGCCAGCAGCGAAACAAGGACAGGGTCTAAGACCCAGTACTTC
J: TRBJ2-5
V: TRBV10-2
D: TRBD1
size: -

CDR3: CASSHSGAGELFF
DNA: TGCGCCAGCAGCCACAGCGGGGCCGGGGAGCTGTTTTTT
J: TRBJ2-2
V: TRBV4-3
D: TRBD2
size: once

CDR3: CASSLSLGLKTEAFF
DNA: TGTGCCAGCAGCCTATCCCTGGGACTGAAAACTGAAGCTTTCTTT
J: TRBJ1-1
V: TRBV7-8
D: -
size: -

CDR3: CATAGPGQPPNTGELFF
DNA: TGTGCCACCGCGGGCCCTGGACAGCCACCGAACACCGGGGAGCTGTTTTTT
J: TRBJ2-2
V: TRBV19
D: -
size: -

CDR3: CASSLDGAESSYEQYF
DNA: TGTGCCAGCAGCTTAGATGGGGCCGAGAGCTCCTACGAGCAGTACTTC
J: TRBJ2-7
V: TRBV7-2
D: -
size: -

CDR3: CASSQVSSGTGNTEAFF
DNA: TGCGCCAGCAGCCAAGTTAGTAGTGGGACAGGGAACACTGAAGCTTTCTTT
J: TRBJ1-1
V: TRBV4-1
D: TRBD1
size: -

CDR3: CASTPGGTANYGYTF
DNA: TGTGCCAGCACCCCCGGCGGGACAGCCAACTATGGCTACACCTTC
J: TRBJ1-2
V: TRBV28
D: TRBD1
size: -

CDR3: CASSVGTGDTDTQYF
DNA: TGTGCCAGCAGCGTGGGGACAGGGGACACAGATACGCAGTATTTT
J: TRBJ2-3
V: TRBV9
D: TRBD1
size: -

CDR3: CAISEGGEDTEAFF
DNA: TGTGCCATCAGTGAGGGAGGGGAGGACACTGAAGCTTTCTTT
J: TRBJ1-1
V: TRBV10-3
D: -
size: -

CDR3: CASSNGGSNEQFF
DNA: TGTGCCAGCAGCAACGGAGGCTCTAATGAGCAGTTCTTC
J: TRBJ2-1
V: TRBV27
D: -
size: -

CDR3: CASSLVTGSYEQYF
DNA: TGTGCCAGCAGCTTGGTGACAGGCTCCTACGAGCAGTACTTC
J: TRBJ2-7
V: TRBV5-5
D: -
size: -

CDR3: CASSLRARGRTDTQYF
DNA: TGTGCCAGCAGCTTAAGGGCGCGGGGGCGCACAGATACGCAGTATTTT
J: TRBJ2-3
V: TRBV11-3
D: -
size: -

CDR3: CASSPGNPATDTQYF
DNA: TGTGCCAGCAGTCCCGGGAACCCAGCTACAGATACGCAGTATTTT
J: TRBJ2-3
V: TRBV28
D: -
size: -

CDR3: CASSQETGAHEQYF
DNA: TGCGCCAGCAGCCAAGAGACAGGGGCGCACGAGCAGTACTTC
J: TRBJ2-7
V: TRBV4-3
D: TRBD1
size: -

CDR3: CASSARGDNQPQHF
DNA: TGTGCCAGCAGTGCTCGGGGTGACAATCAGCCCCAGCATTTT
J: TRBJ1-5
V: TRBV2
D: -
size: -

CDR3: CASSYLNGNRQFF
DNA: TGTGCCAGCAGCTACCTAAACGGCAACAGGCAGTTCTTC
J: TRBJ2-1
V: TRBV7-3
D: -
size: -

CDR3: CASSIGLGRGLRSYTF
DNA: TGTGCCAGTAGTATCGGTCTCGGCAGGGGGCTTAGGAGCTACACCTTC
J: TRBJ1-2
V: TRBV19
D: TRBD1
size: -

CDR3: CAITGGAGDTQYF
DNA: TGTGCCATTACAGGGGGGGCTGGAGATACGCAGTATTTT
J: TRBJ2-3
V: TRBV10-3
D: -
size: -

CDR3: CASSYGQGGAEAFF
DNA: TGTGCCAGCAGTTACGGTCAGGGTGGCGCTGAAGCTTTCTTT
J: TRBJ1-1
V: TRBV6-6
D: -
size: -

CDR3: CASSQGGNTEAFF
DNA: TGTGCCAGCTCCCAGGGGGGTAACACTGAAGCTTTCTTT
J: TRBJ1-1
V: TRBV18
D: TRBD1
size: -

CDR3: CASSLAVGQGVYYGYTF
DNA: TGCGCCAGCAGCTTGGCCGTTGGGCAGGGGGTCTACTATGGCTACACCTTC
J: TRBJ1-2
V: TRBV5-1
D: TRBD1
size: few

CDR3: CASSPMAKTSGGPNTGELFF
DNA: TGCGCCAGCAGCCCGATGGCGAAGACTAGCGGGGGGCCGAACACCGGGGAGCTGTTTTTT
J: TRBJ2-2
V: TRBV4-1
D: TRBD2
size: -